This TCR beta chain comes out of a study of T cell repertoires in cytomegalovirus infection. From the reads, TCRdb called clonotypes with MiXCR, one entry per CDR3 protein. The data show about 530,000 distinct CDR3 sequences, 26% seen once. CDR3 length: 14 amino acids. The germline gives CDR1 DFQATT, CDR2 SNEGSKA (reference sequence). The germline V and J ends were trimmed by 6 bases and 2 bases, with 15 bases remaining between them. This clonotype has just a few counts. Specimen: PBMCs. The V call is TRBV20-1, the J call TRBJ2-3; D could derive from TRBD1 or TRBD2 (6 bases each). This TCR was recovered from a human donor in good health (CMV status not recorded). Some clones in this sample may be carry-over from other donors' samples. The CDR3 DNA reads TGCAGTGCCCCGGGGGCGGGATACACAGATACGCAGTATTTT. This translates into CSAPGAGYTDTQYF.